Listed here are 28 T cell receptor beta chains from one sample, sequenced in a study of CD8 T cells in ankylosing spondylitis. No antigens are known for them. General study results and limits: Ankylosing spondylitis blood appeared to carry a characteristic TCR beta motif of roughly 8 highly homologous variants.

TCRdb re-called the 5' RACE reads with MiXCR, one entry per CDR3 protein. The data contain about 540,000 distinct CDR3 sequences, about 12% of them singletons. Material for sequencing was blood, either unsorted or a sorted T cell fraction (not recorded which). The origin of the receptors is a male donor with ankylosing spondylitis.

The CDR3 sequence is CASSLGLAGSKDEQFF. The CDR3 DNA is TGTGCCAGCAGCTTAGGGCTAGCGGGAAGTAAGGATGAGCAGTTCTTC. The V gene is TRBV11-3, the J gene TRBJ2-1; TRBD2 agrees at 9 bases. Germline CDR1 and CDR2: SGHNT and YENEEA. V gave up 1 base and J gave up 8 bases; unmatched junction bases: 9. The CDR3 has 16 residues.

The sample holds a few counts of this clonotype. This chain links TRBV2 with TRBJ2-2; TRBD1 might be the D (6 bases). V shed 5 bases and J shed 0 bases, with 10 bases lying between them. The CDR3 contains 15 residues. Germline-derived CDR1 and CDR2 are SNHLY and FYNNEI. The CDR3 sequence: CASSPQGANTGELFF. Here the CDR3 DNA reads TGTGCCAGCAGTCCACAGGGAGCGAACACCGGGGAGCTGTTTTTT.

The chain's CDR3 is CASSLLGTTSYEQYF. The CDR3 DNA sequence: TGCGCCAGCAGCCTTCTTGGGACTACCTCCTACGAGCAGTACTTC. V is TRBV5-1 and J is TRBJ2-7; 7 bases are shared with TRBD2. Trimming at V came to 4 bases and at J to 0 bases, leaving 7 bases not matched to a gene. The germline gives CDR1 SGHRS, CDR2 YFSETQ. This CDR3 region has 15 residues.

CDR3 sequence reads: CASSLSSGGYQPQHF. In DNA, the CDR3 is TGTGCCAGCAGTTTATCGTCAGGGGGGTATCAGCCCCAGCATTTT. The gene calls are TRBV28 and TRBJ1-5; the match to TRBD1 covers 7 bases. V lost 1 base, J lost 5 bases, and 5 bases stayed unmatched. The germline CDR1 and CDR2 sequences are MDHEN and SYDVKM. This CDR3 is 15 amino acids long.

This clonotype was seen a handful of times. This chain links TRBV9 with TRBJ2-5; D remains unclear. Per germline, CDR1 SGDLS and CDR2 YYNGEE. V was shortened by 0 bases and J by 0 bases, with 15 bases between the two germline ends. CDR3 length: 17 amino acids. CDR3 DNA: TGTGCCAGCAGCGTAGCGGCCGAGAGACTGTACCAAGAGACCCAGTACTTC. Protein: CASSVAAERLYQETQYF.

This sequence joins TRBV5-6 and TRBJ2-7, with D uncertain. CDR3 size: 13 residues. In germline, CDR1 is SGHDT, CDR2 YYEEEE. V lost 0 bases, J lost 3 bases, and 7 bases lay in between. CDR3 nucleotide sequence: TGTGCCAGCAGCTTGGGGCGCCTCTACGAGCAGTACTTC. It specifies CASSLGRLYEQYF.

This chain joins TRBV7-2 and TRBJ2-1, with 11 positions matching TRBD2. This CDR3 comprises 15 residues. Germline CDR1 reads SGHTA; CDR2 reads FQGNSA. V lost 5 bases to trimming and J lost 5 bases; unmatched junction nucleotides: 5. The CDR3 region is CASSQRGLADNEQFF. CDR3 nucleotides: TGTGCCAGCAGCCAGCGGGGACTAGCGGACAATGAGCAGTTCTTC.

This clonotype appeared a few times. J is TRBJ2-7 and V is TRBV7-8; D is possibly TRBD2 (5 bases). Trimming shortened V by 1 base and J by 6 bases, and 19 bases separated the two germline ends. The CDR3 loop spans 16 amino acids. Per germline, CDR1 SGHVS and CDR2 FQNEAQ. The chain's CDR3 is CASSLGTRTAGTEQYF. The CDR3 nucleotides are TGTGCCAGCAGCTTAGGCACCAGGACGGCGGGCACCGAGCAGTACTTC.

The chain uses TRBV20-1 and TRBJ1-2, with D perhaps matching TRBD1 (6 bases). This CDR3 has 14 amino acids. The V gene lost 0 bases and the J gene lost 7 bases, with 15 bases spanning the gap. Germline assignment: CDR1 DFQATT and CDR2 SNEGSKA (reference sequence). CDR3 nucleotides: TGCAGTGCTAGAGATTTTTACAGGGAACGTGGCTACACCTTC. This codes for CSARDFYRERGYTF.

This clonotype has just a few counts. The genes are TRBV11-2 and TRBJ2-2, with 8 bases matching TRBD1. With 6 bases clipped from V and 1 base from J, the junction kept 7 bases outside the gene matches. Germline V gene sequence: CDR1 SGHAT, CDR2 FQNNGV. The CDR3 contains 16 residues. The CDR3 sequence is CASRSTGTGNTGELFF. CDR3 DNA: TGTGCCAGCAGATCAACCGGGACAGGGAACACCGGGGAGCTGTTTTTT.

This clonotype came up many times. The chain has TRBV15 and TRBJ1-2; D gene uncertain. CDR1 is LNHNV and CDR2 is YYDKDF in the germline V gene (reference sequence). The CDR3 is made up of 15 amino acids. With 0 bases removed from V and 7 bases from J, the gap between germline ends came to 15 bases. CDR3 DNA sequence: TGTGCCACCAGCAGAGATCCGGCCCCTTGGCCTGGCTACACCTTC. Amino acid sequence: CATSRDPAPWPGYTF.

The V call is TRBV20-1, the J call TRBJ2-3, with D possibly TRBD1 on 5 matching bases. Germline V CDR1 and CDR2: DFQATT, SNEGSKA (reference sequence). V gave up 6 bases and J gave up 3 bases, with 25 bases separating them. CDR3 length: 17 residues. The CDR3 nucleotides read TGCAGTGCCTTATGGCGGAGTCTGGCAGGGCAAACAGATACGCAGTATTTT. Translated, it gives CSALWRSLAGQTDTQYF.

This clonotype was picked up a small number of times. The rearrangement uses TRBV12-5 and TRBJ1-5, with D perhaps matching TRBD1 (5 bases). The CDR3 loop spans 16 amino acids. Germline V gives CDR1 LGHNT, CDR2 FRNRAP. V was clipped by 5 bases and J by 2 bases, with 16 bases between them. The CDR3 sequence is CASGTDLEGRNQPQHF. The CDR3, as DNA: TGTGCTAGTGGTACGGACCTTGAGGGACGCAATCAGCCCCAGCATTTT. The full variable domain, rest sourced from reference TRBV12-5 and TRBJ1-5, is DARVTQTPRHKVTEMGQEVTMRCQPILGHNTVFWYRQTMMQGLELLAYFRNRAPLDDSGMPKDRFSAEMPDATLATLKIQPSEPRDSAVYFCASGTDLEGRNQPQHFGDGTRLSIL.

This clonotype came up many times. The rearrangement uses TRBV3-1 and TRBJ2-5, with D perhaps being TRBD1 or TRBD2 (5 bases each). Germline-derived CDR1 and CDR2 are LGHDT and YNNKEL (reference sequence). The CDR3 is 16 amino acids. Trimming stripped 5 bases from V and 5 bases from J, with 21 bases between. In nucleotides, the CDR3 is TGTGCCAGCAGCGGTGGGGACCACCTTGAGTGGGAGACCCAGTACTTC. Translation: CASSGGDHLEWETQYF.

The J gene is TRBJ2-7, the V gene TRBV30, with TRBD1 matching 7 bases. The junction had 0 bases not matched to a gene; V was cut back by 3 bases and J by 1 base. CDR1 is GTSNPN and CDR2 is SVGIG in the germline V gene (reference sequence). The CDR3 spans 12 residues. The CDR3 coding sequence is TGTGCCTGGAGGGGACAGTCCTACGAGCAGTACGTC. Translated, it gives CAWRGQSYEQYV.

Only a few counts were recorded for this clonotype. The CDR3 region has the DNA TGTGCCAGCAGTTTAGCGCGGAGGGAGGAAGGCGGGGAGCTGTTTTTT. Translation gives CASSLARREEGGELFF. This chain links TRBV12-3 or TRBV12-4 with TRBJ2-2; a weak D match, TRBD2 (6 bases). This CDR3 has 16 residues. V dropped 0 bases and J dropped 7 bases, with 15 bases sitting between them.

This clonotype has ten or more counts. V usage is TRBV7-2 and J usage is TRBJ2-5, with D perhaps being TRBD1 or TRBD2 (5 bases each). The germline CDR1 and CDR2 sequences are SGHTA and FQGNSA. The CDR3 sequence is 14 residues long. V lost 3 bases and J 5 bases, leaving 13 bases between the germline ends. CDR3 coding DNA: TGTGCCAGCAGCTTTATATCCGGGACGGAGACCCAGTACTTC. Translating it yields CASSFISGTETQYF.

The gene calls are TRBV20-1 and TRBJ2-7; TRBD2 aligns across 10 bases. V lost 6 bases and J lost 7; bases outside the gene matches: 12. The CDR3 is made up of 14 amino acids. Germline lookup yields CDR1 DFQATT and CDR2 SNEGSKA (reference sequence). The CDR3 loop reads CSAQFVLAGFEQYF. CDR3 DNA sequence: TGCAGTGCCCAGTTCGTACTAGCGGGATTTGAGCAGTACTTC.

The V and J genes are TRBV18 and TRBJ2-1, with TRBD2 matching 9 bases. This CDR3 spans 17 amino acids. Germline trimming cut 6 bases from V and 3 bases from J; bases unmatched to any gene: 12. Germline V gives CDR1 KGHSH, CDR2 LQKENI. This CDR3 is CASSLSGTSPLYNEQFF. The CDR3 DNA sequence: TGTGCCAGCTCGCTTTCGGGGACTAGCCCGCTCTACAATGAGCAGTTCTTC.

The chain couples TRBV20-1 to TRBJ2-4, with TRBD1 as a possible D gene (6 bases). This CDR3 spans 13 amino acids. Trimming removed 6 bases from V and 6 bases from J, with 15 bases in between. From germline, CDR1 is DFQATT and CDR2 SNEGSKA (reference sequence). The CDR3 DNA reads TGCAGTGCCAACAGGGTCCCTAGAAACATTCAGTACTTC. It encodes CSANRVPRNIQYF.

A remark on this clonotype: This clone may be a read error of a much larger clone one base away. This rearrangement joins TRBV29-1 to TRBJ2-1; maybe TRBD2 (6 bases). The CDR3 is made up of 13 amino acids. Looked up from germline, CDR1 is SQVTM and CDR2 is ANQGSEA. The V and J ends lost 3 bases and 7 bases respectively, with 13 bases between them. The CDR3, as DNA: TGCAGCGTTGACGGGAGCATGCTTAATGAGCAGTTCTTC. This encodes CSVDGSMLNEQFF.

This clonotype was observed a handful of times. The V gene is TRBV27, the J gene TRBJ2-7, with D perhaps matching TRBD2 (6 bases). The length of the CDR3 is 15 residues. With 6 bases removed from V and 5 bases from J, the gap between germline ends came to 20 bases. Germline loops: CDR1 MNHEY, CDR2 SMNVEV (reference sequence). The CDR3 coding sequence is TGTGCCAGCAGACCTACCGGAGGTGGGAGGCACGAGCAGTACTTC. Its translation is CASRPTGGGRHEQYF.

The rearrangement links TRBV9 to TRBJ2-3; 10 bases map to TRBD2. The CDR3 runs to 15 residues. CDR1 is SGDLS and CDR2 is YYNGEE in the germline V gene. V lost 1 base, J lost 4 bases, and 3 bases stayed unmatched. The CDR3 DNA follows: TGTGCCAGCAGCGTAAGCGGGAGGGCCGCAGATACGCAGTATTTT. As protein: CASSVSGRAADTQYF.

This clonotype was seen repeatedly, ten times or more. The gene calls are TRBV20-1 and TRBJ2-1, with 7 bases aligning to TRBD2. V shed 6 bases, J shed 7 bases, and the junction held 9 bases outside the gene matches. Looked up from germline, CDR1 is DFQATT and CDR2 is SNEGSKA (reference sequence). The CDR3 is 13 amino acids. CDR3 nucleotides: TGCAGTGCCCGGGGGGATGTTGGGAATGAGCAGTTCTTC. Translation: CSARGDVGNEQFF.

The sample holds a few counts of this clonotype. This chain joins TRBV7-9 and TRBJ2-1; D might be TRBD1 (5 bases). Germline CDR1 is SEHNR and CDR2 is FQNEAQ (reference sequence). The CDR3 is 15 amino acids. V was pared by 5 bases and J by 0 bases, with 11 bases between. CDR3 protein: CASSQGHSSYNEQFF. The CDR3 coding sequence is TGTGCCAGCAGCCAAGGACACTCCTCCTACAATGAGCAGTTCTTC. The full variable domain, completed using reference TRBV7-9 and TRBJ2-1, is DTGVSQNPRHKITKRGQNVTFRCDPISEHNRLYWYRQTLGQGPEFLTYFQNEAQLEKSRLLSDRFSAERPKGSFSTLEIQRTEQGDSAMYLCASSQGHSSYNEQFFGPGTRLTVL.

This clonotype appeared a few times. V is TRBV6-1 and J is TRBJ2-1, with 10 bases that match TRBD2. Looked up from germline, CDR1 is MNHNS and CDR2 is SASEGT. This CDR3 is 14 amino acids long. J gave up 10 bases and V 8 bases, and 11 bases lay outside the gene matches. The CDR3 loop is CASYPPSGSREQFF. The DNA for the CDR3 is TGTGCCAGCTATCCCCCTAGCGGGAGTCGGGAGCAGTTCTTC.

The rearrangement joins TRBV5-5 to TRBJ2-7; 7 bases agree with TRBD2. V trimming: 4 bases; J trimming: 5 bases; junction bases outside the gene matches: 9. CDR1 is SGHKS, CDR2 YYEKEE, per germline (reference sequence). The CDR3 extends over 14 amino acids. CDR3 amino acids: CASSRNAGEHEQYV. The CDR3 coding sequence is TGTGCCAGCAGCCGGAACGCGGGAGAGCACGAGCAGTACGTC.

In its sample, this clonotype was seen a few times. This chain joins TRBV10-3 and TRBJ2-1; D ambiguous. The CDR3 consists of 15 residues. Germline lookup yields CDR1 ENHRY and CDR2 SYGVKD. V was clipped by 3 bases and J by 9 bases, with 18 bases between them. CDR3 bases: TGTGCCATCAGTGACTCCGGTATTGGGTTCGGTGAGCAGTTCTTC. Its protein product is CAISDSGIGFGEQFF.